This T cell receptor beta chain came from a study of CD8+CD57+ T cells in acquired aplastic anemia. At the level of the study: The study obtained an average of about 3.1 ug of DNA from sorted CD4+ and CD8+ cells. Notes on the study in general: Around 29 shared CD8+ CDR3s appeared highly expressed within patients' immunodominant clones. No significant patient-versus-control difference appeared in CD8+ Simpson's diversity.

As for this clonotype: Its specificity is not known.

CDR1 SQVTM and CDR2 ANQGSEA come from the germline V gene. Trimming pared 7 bases from V and 3 bases from J, leaving 7 bases between. This CDR3 is 11 amino acids long. Those patients picked for sequencing had displayed CD8+CD57+ cell expansion on flow cytometry. Patient blood was sampled before any therapy had been received. The TCR beta profiling, which covered VDJ combination and CDR3 sequence, was carried out using genomic DNA as the template. MiXCR, applied by TCRdb to the reads, yields one record per CDR3 protein. The sample consists of 100,000 to 150,000 distinct CDR3 sequences, approximately 41% of them appearing once.

This receptor was taken from a human donor with aplastic anemia. The source material was sorted CD4+, CD8+, or CD8+CD57+ T cells (not recorded which) from PBMCs. The chain carries TRBV29-1 and TRBJ2-1; the D is unclear. CDR3 loop: CSAGDYNEQFF. Written as DNA, the CDR3 is TGCAGCGCTGGGGACTACAATGAGCAGTTCTTC.